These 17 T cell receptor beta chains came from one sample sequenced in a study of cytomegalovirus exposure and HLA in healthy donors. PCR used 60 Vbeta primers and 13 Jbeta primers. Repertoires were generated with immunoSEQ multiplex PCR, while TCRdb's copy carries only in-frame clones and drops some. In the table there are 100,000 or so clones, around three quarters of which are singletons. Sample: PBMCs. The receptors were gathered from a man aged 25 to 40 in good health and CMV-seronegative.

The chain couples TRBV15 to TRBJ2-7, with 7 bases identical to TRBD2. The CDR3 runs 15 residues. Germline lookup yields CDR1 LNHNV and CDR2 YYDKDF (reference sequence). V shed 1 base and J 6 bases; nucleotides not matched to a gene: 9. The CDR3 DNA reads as TGTGCCACCAGCAGAGGGGAAAGCGGGACGGGCGAGCAGTACTTC. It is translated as CATSRGESGTGEQYF.

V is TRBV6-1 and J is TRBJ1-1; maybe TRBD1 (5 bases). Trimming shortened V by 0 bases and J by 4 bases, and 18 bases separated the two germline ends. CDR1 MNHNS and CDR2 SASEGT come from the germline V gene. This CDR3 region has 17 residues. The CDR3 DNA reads TGTGCCAGCAGTGAAGCGGAGGGGTCTTCGACCGCCACTGAAGCTTTCTTT. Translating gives CASSEAEGSSTATEAFF.

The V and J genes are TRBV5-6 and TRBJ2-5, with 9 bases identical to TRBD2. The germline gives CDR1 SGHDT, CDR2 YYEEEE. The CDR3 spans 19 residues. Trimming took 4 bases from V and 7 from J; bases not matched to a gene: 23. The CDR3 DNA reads TGTGCCAGCAGCCCCGGGATGCGGGGGGGCTCGGTTTTCTCAGGGACCCAGTACTTC. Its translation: CASSPGMRGGSVFSGTQYF.

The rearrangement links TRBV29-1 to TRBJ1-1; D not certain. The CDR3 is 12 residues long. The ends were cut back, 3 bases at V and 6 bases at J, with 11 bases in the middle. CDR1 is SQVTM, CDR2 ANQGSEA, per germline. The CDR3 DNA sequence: TGCAGCGTTGAGGGTGGGAGGGCTGAAGCTTTCTTT. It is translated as CSVEGGRAEAFF. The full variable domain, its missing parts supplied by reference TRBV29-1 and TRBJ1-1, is SAVISQKPSRDICQRGTSLTIQCQVDSQVTMMFWYRQQPGQSLTLIATANQGSEATYESGFVIDKFPISRPNLTFSTLTVSNMSPEDSSIYLCSVEGGRAEAFFGQGTRLTVV.

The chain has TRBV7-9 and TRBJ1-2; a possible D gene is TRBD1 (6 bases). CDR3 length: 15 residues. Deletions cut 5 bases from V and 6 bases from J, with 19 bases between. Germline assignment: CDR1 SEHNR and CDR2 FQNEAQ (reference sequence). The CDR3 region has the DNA TGTGCCAGCAGCGCCATCGGGGGGGGCTTCAATGGCTACACCTTC. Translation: CASSAIGGGFNGYTF.

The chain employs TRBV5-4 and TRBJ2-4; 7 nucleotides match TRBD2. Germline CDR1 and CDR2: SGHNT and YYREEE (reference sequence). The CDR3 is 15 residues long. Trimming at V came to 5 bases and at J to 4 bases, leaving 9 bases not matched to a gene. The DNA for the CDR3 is TGTGCCAGCAGTCCTGGAGGGAGGGCTAAAAACATTCAGTACTTC. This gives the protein CASSPGGRAKNIQYF.

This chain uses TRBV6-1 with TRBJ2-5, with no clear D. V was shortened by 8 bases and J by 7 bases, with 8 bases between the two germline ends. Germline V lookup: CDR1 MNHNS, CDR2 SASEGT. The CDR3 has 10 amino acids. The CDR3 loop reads CASRERTQYF. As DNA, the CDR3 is TGTGCCAGCCGAGAACGGACCCAGTACTTC.

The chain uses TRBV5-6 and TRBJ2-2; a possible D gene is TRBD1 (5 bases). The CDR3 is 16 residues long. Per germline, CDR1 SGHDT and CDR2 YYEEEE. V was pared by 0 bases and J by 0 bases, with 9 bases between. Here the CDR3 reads CASSLVGATNTGELFF. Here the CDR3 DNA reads TGTGCCAGCAGCTTGGTTGGGGCGACGAACACCGGGGAGCTGTTTTTT.

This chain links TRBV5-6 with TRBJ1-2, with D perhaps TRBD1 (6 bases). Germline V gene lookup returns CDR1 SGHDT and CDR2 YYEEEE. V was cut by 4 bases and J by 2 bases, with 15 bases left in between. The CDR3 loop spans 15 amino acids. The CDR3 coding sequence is TGTGCCAGCAGCAACTGGGACACCAGAAACTATGGCTACACCTTC. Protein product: CASSNWDTRNYGYTF.

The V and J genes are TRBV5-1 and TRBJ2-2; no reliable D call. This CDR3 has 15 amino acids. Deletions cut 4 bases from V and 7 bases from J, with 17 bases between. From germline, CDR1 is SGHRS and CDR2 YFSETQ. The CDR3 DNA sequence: TGCGCCAGCAGCCCCCGCGCCGGTCTCGGCGGGGAGCTGTTTTTT. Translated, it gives CASSPRAGLGGELFF.

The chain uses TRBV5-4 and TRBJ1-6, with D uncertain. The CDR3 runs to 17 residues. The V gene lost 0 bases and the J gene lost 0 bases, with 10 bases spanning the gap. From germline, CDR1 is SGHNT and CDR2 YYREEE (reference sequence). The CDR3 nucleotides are TGTGCCAGCAGCTTGGCGCCGCGGAGCTCCTATAATTCACCCCTCCACTTT. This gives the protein CASSLAPRSSYNSPLHF.

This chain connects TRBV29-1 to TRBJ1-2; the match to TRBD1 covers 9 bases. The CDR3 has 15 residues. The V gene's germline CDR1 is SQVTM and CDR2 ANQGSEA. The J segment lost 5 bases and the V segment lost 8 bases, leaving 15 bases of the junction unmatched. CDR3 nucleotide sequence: TGCAGCTATGCAACGCCGGACAGGGGCGTGTATGGCTACACCTTC. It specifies CSYATPDRGVYGYTF.

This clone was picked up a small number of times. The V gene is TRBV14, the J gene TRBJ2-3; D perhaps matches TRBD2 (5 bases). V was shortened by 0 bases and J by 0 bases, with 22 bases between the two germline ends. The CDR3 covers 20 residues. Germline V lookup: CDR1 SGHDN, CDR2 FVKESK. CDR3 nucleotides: TGTGCCAGCAGCCAAGATACGGCTTCGCTCAGACTAACTAGCACAGATACGCAGTATTTT. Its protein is CASSQDTASLRLTSTDTQYF.

The CDR3 spells CASSQLLPSWSSGATYEQYF. The CDR3 DNA sequence: TGCGCCAGCAGCCAACTCCTCCCCTCATGGTCTAGCGGGGCTACTTACGAGCAGTACTTC. V is TRBV4-1 and J is TRBJ2-7, with 9 bases lining up with TRBD2. Germline V gives CDR1 MGHRA, CDR2 YSYEKL. The CDR3 is 20 residues long. V lost 2 bases and J lost 4; bases outside the gene matches: 21.

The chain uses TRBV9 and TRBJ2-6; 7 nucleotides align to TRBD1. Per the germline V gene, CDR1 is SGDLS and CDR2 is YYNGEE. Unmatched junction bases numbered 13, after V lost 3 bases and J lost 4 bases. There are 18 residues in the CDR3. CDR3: CASSDPGTEVVGANVLTF. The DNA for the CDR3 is TGTGCCAGCAGCGACCCCGGGACAGAGGTGGTAGGGGCCAACGTCCTGACTTTC. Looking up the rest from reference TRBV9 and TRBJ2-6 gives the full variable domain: DSGVTQTPKHLITATGQRVTLRCSPRSGDLSVYWYQQSLDQGLQFLIQYYNGEERAKGNILERFSAQQFPDLHSELNLSSLELGDSALYFCASSDPGTEVVGANVLTFGAGSRLTVL.

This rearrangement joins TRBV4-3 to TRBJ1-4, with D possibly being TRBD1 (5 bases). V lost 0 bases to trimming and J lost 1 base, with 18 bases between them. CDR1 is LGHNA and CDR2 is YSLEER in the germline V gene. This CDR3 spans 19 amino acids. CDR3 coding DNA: TGCGCCAGCAGCCAAGATCAAACCGGGGCCGGGGGAACTAATGAAAAACTGTTTTTT. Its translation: CASSQDQTGAGGTNEKLFF.

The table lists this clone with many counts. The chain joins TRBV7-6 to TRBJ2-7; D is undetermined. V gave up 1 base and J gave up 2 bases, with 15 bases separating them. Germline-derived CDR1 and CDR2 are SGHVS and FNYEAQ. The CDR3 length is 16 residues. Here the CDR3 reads CASSLVFQAAAYEQYF. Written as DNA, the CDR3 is TGTGCCAGCAGCTTAGTGTTCCAGGCTGCTGCCTACGAGCAGTACTTC.